These 9 T cell receptor beta chains were all obtained from the same sample, sequenced in a study. TCRdb fed the RT-PCR reads into MiXCR, producing one record per CDR3 protein. The sample holds approximately 720,000 distinct CDR3 sequences, 13% to 15% seen once. Material for sequencing was memory CD4+ T cells from blood. The receptors stem from a female donor in good health, serving as a healthy control.

This clonotype was detected many times. This CDR3 reads CASSLDRDTDTQYF. DNA for the CDR3: TGTGCCAGCAGCTTGGACAGAGACACAGATACGCAGTATTTT. The chain couples TRBV7-2 to TRBJ2-3; D possibly corresponds to TRBD1 (6 bases). In germline, CDR1 is SGHTA, CDR2 FQGNSA. The CDR3 contains 14 residues. V shed 3 bases and J shed 2 bases, with 9 bases lying between them.

The gene calls are TRBV6-5 and TRBJ1-2, with D perhaps matching TRBD1 (6 bases). CDR3 length equals 13 residues. V lost 5 bases, J lost 8 bases, and 15 bases lay in between. Germline V gene lookup returns CDR1 MNHEY and CDR2 SVGAGI. This CDR3 is CASSPRDNRGYTF. DNA for the CDR3: TGTGCCAGCAGTCCCCGGGACAATCGCGGCTACACCTTC.

This clonotype appeared many times. The V gene is TRBV10-3, the J gene TRBJ2-7; D possibly corresponds to TRBD1 (6 bases). The CDR3 totals 14 residues. Trimming pared 5 bases from V and 6 bases from J, leaving 17 bases between. Germline V CDR1 and CDR2: ENHRY, SYGVKD. In DNA form, the CDR3 reads TGTGCCATCAGTCAAGGACAGCACACCAGCGAGCAGTACTTC. Its protein is CAISQGQHTSEQYF.

This clonotype was detected only a few times. This chain joins TRBV29-1 and TRBJ2-1; TRBD2 matches 11 bases. CDR3 size: 17 residues. J gave up 4 bases and V 7 bases, and 15 bases lay outside the gene matches. CDR1 and CDR2 from the germline V gene are SQVTM and ANQGSEA. The DNA for the CDR3 is TGCAGCGGCGCGGGAGGCCTAGCGGGAGGAGCTTACAATGAGCAGTTCTTC. Residues: CSGAGGLAGGAYNEQFF.

Many counts were recorded for this clonotype. This sequence joins TRBV20-1 and TRBJ2-3; D not resolved. CDR3 length: 12 residues. Trimming took off 3 bases at V and 2 bases at J, with 6 bases between the two ends. Per germline, CDR1 DFQATT and CDR2 SNEGSKA (reference sequence). The CDR3 sequence is CSARGTTDTQYF. The CDR3 region has the DNA TGCAGTGCTAGGGGCACCACAGATACGCAGTATTTT.

This clonotype occurred many times. The chain has TRBV6-1 and TRBJ1-6; a possible D gene is TRBD1 (6 bases). V was clipped by 7 bases and J by 7 bases, with 14 bases between them. Germline V gives CDR1 MNHNS, CDR2 SASEGT. The CDR3 is 14 residues long. The DNA for the CDR3 is TGTGCCAGCAATAGGGGGTACCAGAATTCACCCCTCCACTTT. Amino acids: CASNRGYQNSPLHF.

This clonotype was recorded only once. J is TRBJ2-3 and V is TRBV10-3, with 9 bases lining up with TRBD1. The DNA end lines up better with TRBJ2-1; the J call may be wrong. This CDR3 contains 14 residues. Germline lookup yields CDR1 ENHRY and CDR2 SYGVKD. The CDR3 loop reads CAITPNTGGREQFF. In DNA form, the CDR3 reads TGTGCCATCACCCCGAATACAGGGGGCCGGGAGCAGTTCTTC.

This clonotype was observed many times. The chain links TRBV30 to TRBJ2-3; TRBD2 matches 7 bases. CDR3 size: 14 residues. With V trimmed by 0 bases and J by 2 bases, 2 bases remained unmatched. Looked up from germline, CDR1 is GTSNPN and CDR2 is SVGIG (reference sequence). The CDR3 nucleotides read TGTGCCTGGAGTGTAAGCGGGAACACAGATACGCAGTATTTT. Translating gives CAWSVSGNTDTQYF.

The chain carries TRBV20-1 and TRBJ1-1; D call uncertain. The CDR3 is 13 amino acids. V dropped 2 bases and J dropped 4 bases, with 11 bases sitting between them. Per germline, CDR1 DFQATT and CDR2 SNEGSKA (reference sequence). This CDR3 reads CSARRQAGTEAFF. As DNA, the CDR3 is TGCAGTGCTAGACGACAAGCAGGCACTGAAGCTTTCTTT.